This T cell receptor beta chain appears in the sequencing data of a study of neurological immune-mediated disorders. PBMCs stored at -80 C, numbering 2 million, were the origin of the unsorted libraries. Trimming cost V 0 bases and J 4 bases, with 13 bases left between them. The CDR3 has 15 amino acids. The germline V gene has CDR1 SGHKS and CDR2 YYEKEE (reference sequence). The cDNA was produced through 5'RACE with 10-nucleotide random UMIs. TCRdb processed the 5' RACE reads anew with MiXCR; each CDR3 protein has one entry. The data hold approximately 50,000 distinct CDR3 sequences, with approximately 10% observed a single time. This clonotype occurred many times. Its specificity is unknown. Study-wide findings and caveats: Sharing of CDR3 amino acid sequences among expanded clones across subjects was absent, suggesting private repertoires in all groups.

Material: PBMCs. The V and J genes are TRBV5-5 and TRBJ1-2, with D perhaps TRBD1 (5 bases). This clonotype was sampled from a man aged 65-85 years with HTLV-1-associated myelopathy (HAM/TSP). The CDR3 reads CASSLGQTSLYGYTF. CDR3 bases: TGTGCCAGCAGCTTGGGACAGACAAGCCTCTATGGCTACACCTTC.